The rows below give T cell receptor beta chains drawn from one sample of a study of CD8+ T cells in alopecia areata. Only in-frame clones appear in the TCRdb table, and some are missing; sequencing was by immunoSEQ multiplex PCR. This sample yields 7,000 to 7,500 clones, of which roughly two thirds are seen a single time; approximately 16% belongs to the top ten. Sequences were derived from skin, sampled at week 0. All receptors derive from a human donor with alopecia areata. Each CDR3 is given with its conserved first and last residue. The D gene is left open where the match is weak. The size of a clone is reported for some rows only, either as once, few or many, or as a class for expanded clones.

TRBJ1-4 TRBV27 - - TGTGCCAGCAGTGCCTCAGGAGCAACTAATGAAAAACTGTTTTTT CASSASGATNEKLFF
TRBJ2-2 TRBV5-1 few TRBD1 TGCGCCAGCAGCTTGGGACAGGGGGACAACACCGGGGAGCTGTTTTTT CASSLGQGDNTGELFF
TRBJ1-2 TRBV29-1 - - TGCAGCGTTCTGACAGCGAACTATGGCTACACCTTC CSVLTANYGYTF
TRBJ2-3 TRBV28 - - TGTGCCAGCAGTCCCCAATACGGTGCAGATACGCAGTATTTT CASSPQYGADTQYF
TRBJ2-3 TRBV4-3 - - TGCGCCAGCAGCCAGACCCCTAGCACAGATACGCAGTATTTT CASSQTPSTDTQYF
TRBJ2-1 TRBV7-9 - TRBD2 TGTGCCAGCAGCTTAGCTAGCGGGAGGGCCTATGGTGAGCAGTTCTTC CASSLASGRAYGEQFF
TRBJ2-1 TRBV5-1 - TRBD1 TGCGCCAGCCGTCACATCGGACAGGGCTCCTACAATGAGCAGTTCTTC CASRHIGQGSYNEQFF
TRBJ2-7 TRBV7-2 - TRBD1 TGTGCCAGCAGCGTGGGACAGACCTACGAGCAGTACTTC CASSVGQTYEQYF
TRBJ2-3 TRBV11-2 medium-sized - TGTGCCAGCAGCGAGGATTGGGATACGCAGTATTTT CASSEDWDTQYF
TRBJ2-3 TRBV7-9 - TRBD1 TGTGCCAGCAGCGTTTCTCCCGGGACAGGGGAGGATACGCAGTATTTT CASSVSPGTGEDTQYF
TRBJ1-1 TRBV29-1 - - TGCAGCGTTCAGAATCAAATTGAAGCTTTCTTT CSVQNQIEAFF
TRBJ2-1 TRBV9 - - TGTGCCAGCAGCGTAGGACTCCCTAATGAGCAGTTCTTC CASSVGLPNEQFF
TRBJ2-7 TRBV18 - TRBD1 TGTGCCAGCTCATCTGAGACAGGGCCCTACGAGCAGTACTTC CASSSETGPYEQYF
TRBJ2-5 TRBV7-2 few - TGTGCCAGCAGTCTGGGACCCCAAGAGACCCAGTACTTC CASSLGPQETQYF
TRBJ1-2 TRBV5-1 few - TGCGCCAGCAGCTTGGCTGGGTTTGGCTACACCTTC CASSLAGFGYTF
TRBJ2-7 TRBV5-6 - - TGTGCCAGCAGCTTCTCCTACGAGCAGTACTTC CASSFSYEQYF
TRBJ1-2 TRBV6-6 - - TGTGCCAGCAGTTACTCGAAAGTCTATGGCTACACCTTC CASSYSKVYGYTF
TRBJ2-2 TRBV7-6 - TRBD2 TGTGCCAGCAGAAGGGGGGGACTAGTAAACACCGGGGAGCTGTTTTTT CASRRGGLVNTGELFF
TRBJ1-2 TRBV28 - TRBD1 TGTGCCAGCAGTTTAACGGAGGGACAGATCAATGTCTATGGCTACACCTTC CASSLTEGQINVYGYTF
TRBJ2-1 TRBV7-9 - - TGTGCCAGCAGCCTGGAGGGCCGCGATGAGCAGTTCTTC CASSLEGRDEQFF
TRBJ2-1 TRBV19 - TRBD2 TGTGCCAGTCGTGGATCGCGGGGGTTCTCCTACAATGAGCAGTTCTTC CASRGSRGFSYNEQFF
TRBJ1-1 TRBV6-5 - - TGTGCCAGCAGTTACTCCGAAGTCACTGAAGCTTTCTTT CASSYSEVTEAFF
TRBJ2-5 TRBV25-1 - TRBD1 TGTGCCAGCAGTCCGGGACACAGGGGTCAAGAGACCCAGTACTTC CASSPGHRGQETQYF
TRBJ2-5 TRBV7-2 - - TGTGCCAGCAGCTTGTATCCTGCGGCAGGCGGGGAGACCCAGTACTTC CASSLYPAAGGETQYF
TRBJ1-4 TRBV7-8 once - TGTGCCAGCAGCCCCATGCCCACAACCTTCGCAACTAATGAAAAACTGTTTTTT CASSPMPTTFATNEKLFF
TRBJ1-5 TRBV7-9 - - TGTGCCAGCAGCCGAGGTCCAATTGGACGGGGAGGGATTCAGCCCCAGCATTTT CASSRGPIGRGGIQPQHF
TRBJ2-5 TRBV7-2 few - TGTGCCAGCAGCCCAGACGCCGGACAAAGGAGGGCCCAGTACTTC CASSPDAGQRRAQYF
TRBJ2-5 TRBV5-6 - - TGTGCCAGCAACCGGGTGGGTGAGACCCAGTACTTC CASNRVGETQYF
TRBJ2-5 TRBV19 - TRBD1 TGTGCCAGTAGTACCGGGACAGGGTGGGGAGAGACCCAGTACTTC CASSTGTGWGETQYF
TRBJ2-5 TRBV9 - - TGTGCCAGCAGCGTAGTGGGGAGTGGAGAGACCCAGTACTTC CASSVVGSGETQYF
TRBJ2-3 TRBV4-3 once TRBD2 TGCGCCAGCAGCCCCGGGGGGGCAGGGTCAGATACGCAGTATTTT CASSPGGAGSDTQYF
TRBJ1-3 TRBV15 - - TGTGCCACCAGCAGAGATATGGGGGCCGCTGGAAACACCATATATTTT CATSRDMGAAGNTIYF
TRBJ2-7 TRBV7-6 - TRBD1 TGTGCCAGCAGCTTAGCTGGGACAGGGAGCGAGCAGTACTTC CASSLAGTGSEQYF
TRBJ2-2 TRBV28 - - TGTGCCAGCAGCACCAAAAGCGGCCGGGGTACCGGGGAGCTGTTTTTT CASSTKSGRGTGELFF
TRBJ2-6 TRBV14 - - TGTGCCAGCAGCCAAGAGAGGCGCAGCCTCTCTGGGGCCAACGTCCTGACTTTC CASSQERRSLSGANVLTF
TRBJ2-2 TRBV6-1 - TRBD1 TGTGCCAGCAGTGGCCAGACAGGGACCGGGGAGCTGTTTTTT CASSGQTGTGELFF
TRBJ2-2 TRBV10-2 medium-sized - TGCGCCAGCAGTGGGCGGGACTCGAACACCGGGGAGCTGTTTTTT CASSGRDSNTGELFF
TRBJ2-1 TRBV5-4 few - TGTGCCAGCAGCTTGGTTGCCGGGATTAGGGGGGAGCAGTTCTTC CASSLVAGIRGEQFF
TRBJ2-1 TRBV6-5 - TRBD2 TGTGCCAGCAGGGGAGGGAGCTCCTACAATGAGCAGTTCTTC CASRGGSSYNEQFF
TRBJ1-2 TRBV6-5 - - TGTGCCAGCAGTTACCGGCAGGGGCACGGCTACACCTTC CASSYRQGHGYTF
TRBJ2-1 TRBV5-8 - - TGTGCCAGCAGCTTGGCCAGATCGCGGGTTAAATACAATGAGCAGTTCTTC CASSLARSRVKYNEQFF
TRBJ2-3 TRBV4-1 few - TGCGCCAGCAGCCCTATGGCCTACAAGGGCCCCACAGATACGCAGTATTTT CASSPMAYKGPTDTQYF